This T cell receptor (beta chain) was found in a study of identical twins. This CDR3 contains 14 residues. Germline V gene sequence: CDR1 LNHNV, CDR2 YYDKDF (reference sequence). Trimming took 0 bases from V and 6 from J, leaving 12 bases between them. General observations from the study: Beta out-of-frame sequences showed weaker excess twin sharing.

On this clonotype: Its antigen is unknown.

TCRdb re-analysed the 5' RACE reads in MiXCR, keeping a single row per CDR3 protein. The sample carries about 450,000 distinct CDR3 sequences, roughly 18% recorded once. The rearrangement uses TRBV15 and TRBJ2-7, with D perhaps matching TRBD1 (5 bases). The TCR was taken from a man aged 45-65 years in good health. Sequences were obtained from naive T cells sorted from blood. The CDR3 DNA reads TGTGCCACCAGCAGAGACGAACCAGGGTTCGAGCAGTACTTC. This codes for CATSRDEPGFEQYF.